This TCR beta chain was documented in a study of blood T cell repertoires in COVID-19. Whole-study context: Samples representing acute and convalescent COVID-19 were sourced from the United States, Italy and Spain. T cells, B-cell-depleted T cells, or PBMCs provided the cDNA or gDNA that served as material.

V lost 3 bases and J lost 7; bases outside the gene matches: 8. The length of the CDR3 is 15 residues. The germline CDR1 and CDR2 sequences are SGDLS and YYNGEE. The repertoire was sequenced with immunoSEQ multiplex PCR; TCRdb's copy has only in-frame clones and lacks some. Here the sample spans about 130,000 clones, about 90% being singletons. The chain couples TRBV9 to TRBJ2-2; TRBD1 matches at 8 bases. This sequence originates from a woman in her sixties with acute or convalescent COVID-19. Material: peripheral blood. The chain's CDR3 is CASSGGQGAYGELFF. The CDR3 bases are TGTGCCAGCAGCGGTGGACAGGGAGCCTACGGGGAGCTGTTTTTT.